This TCR beta chain was recorded in a study of blood T cell repertoires in COVID-19. In the study overall: T cells, B-cell-depleted T cells, or PBMCs provided the cDNA or gDNA that served as material.

This clone has a handful of counts. J gave up 2 bases and V 5 bases, and 13 bases lay outside the gene matches. This CDR3 contains 18 residues. From germline, CDR1 is LNHDA and CDR2 SQIVND (reference sequence). In the authors' workflow: It was from reference gene primer amplification that nucleated cell counts were estimated. Only in-frame clones appear in the TCRdb table, and some are missing; sequencing was by immunoSEQ multiplex PCR. That table is the source of V, J and clone size, and D and trimming were worked out from the DNA. Of about 490,000 clones detected, approximately 85% appear once; the ten largest clones hold about 3.2%.

The rearrangement joins TRBV19 to TRBJ2-1, with 9 bases lining up with TRBD2. The sequence came from a human donor in a cohort sampled during active COVID-19. The specimen sequenced was peripheral blood. CDR3 amino acids: CASSSYLSSGVAYNEQFF. CDR3 nucleotide sequence: TGTGCCAGTAGTTCCTACCTCTCTAGCGGGGTAGCCTACAATGAGCAGTTCTTC.